These 28 T cell receptor beta chains were all obtained from the same sample, sequenced in a study of T cells in Graves' hyperthyroidism and ophthalmopathy. Researchers amplified the TCR beta CDR3 regions from RNA transcripts. The HTBI primer set drove a first-round RT-PCR of the TCR CDR3. TCRdb reanalysed the multiplex PCR reads using MiXCR and keeps one entry per CDR3 protein. The table includes about 99,000 distinct CDR3 sequences, roughly 44% detected once. Sample: blood. Receptors were obtained from a man aged 35 to 55 with Graves' hyperthyroidism.

This clonotype was counted many times. This sequence joins TRBV5-4 and TRBJ2-3; 15 nucleotides agree with TRBD2. Trimming removed 3 bases from V and 5 bases from J; junction bases left unmatched: 4. In germline, CDR1 is SGHNT, CDR2 YYREEE (reference sequence). This CDR3 spans 16 amino acids. The CDR3 DNA follows: TGTGCCAGCAGCTCCGGACTAGCGGGAGGGATAGATACGCAGTATTTT. Translated, it gives CASSSGLAGGIDTQYF.

This clonotype was seen many times. The chain is built from TRBV7-8 and TRBJ2-3; TRBD2 is a possible D gene (5 bases). V was trimmed by 2 bases and J by 2 bases, leaving 11 bases between them. Germline assignment: CDR1 SGHVS and CDR2 FQNEAQ. This CDR3 contains 15 residues. CDR3 region: CASSLMWTDTDTQYF. CDR3 bases: TGTGCCAGCAGCTTAATGTGGACTGACACAGATACGCAGTATTTT.

Turning to this clonotype: Just one base apart from a much larger clone, this may be a read error. This chain's CDR3 is CASSPGWGTYNEQFF. CDR3 DNA sequence: TGTGCCAGCAGCCCCGGGTGGGGGACCTACAATGAGCAGTTCTTC. The genes are TRBV7-2 and TRBJ2-1; D may match TRBD1 or TRBD2 (5 bases each). Germline V gene sequence: CDR1 SGHTA, CDR2 FQGNSA. V was clipped by 5 bases and J by 2 bases, with 13 bases between them. This CDR3 contains 15 residues.

This clonotype has at least ten counts. This chain joins TRBV11-1 and TRBJ1-1; D possibly corresponds to TRBD1 (5 bases). Looked up from germline, CDR1 is SGHAT and CDR2 is FQDESV (reference sequence). The ends were cut back, 5 bases at V and 1 base at J, with 11 bases in the middle. The CDR3 has 14 residues. The CDR3 is CASSRDLKNTEAFF. The CDR3 DNA reads as TGTGCCAGCAGCAGGGACCTTAAGAACACTGAAGCTTTCTTT.

This clonotype was detected ten times or more. The V and J genes are TRBV5-1 and TRBJ2-7, with 7 nucleotides matching TRBD1. Trimming at V came to 4 bases and at J to 6 bases, leaving 7 bases not matched to a gene. Germline CDR1 is SGHRS and CDR2 is YFSETQ. CDR3 length equals 13 residues. CDR3 nucleotides: TGCGCCAGCAGCGGAAGAACAGGGGCCGAGCAGTACTTC. Its protein product is CASSGRTGAEQYF.

This clonotype has a count of ten or more. The rearrangement uses TRBV20-1 and TRBJ2-4, with 7 bases identical to TRBD1. The trim removed 2 bases at V and 7 bases at J, leaving 8 bases unmatched. This CDR3 is 14 amino acids long. The V gene's germline CDR1 is DFQATT and CDR2 SNEGSKA (reference sequence). CDR3 sequence reads: CSARPKTGTNIQYF. Written as DNA, the CDR3 is TGCAGTGCTAGACCCAAGACAGGGACGAACATTCAGTACTTC.

At least ten counts were recorded for this clonotype. The genes are TRBV19 and TRBJ1-2; 7 nucleotides align to TRBD1. Unmatched junction bases numbered 10, after V lost 9 bases and J lost 3 bases. The CDR3 covers 14 residues. From germline, CDR1 is LNHDA and CDR2 SQIVND (reference sequence). CDR3 amino acids: CASRESGGDYGYTF. The CDR3 DNA follows: TGTGCCAGCCGTGAATCAGGGGGGGACTATGGCTACACCTTC.

This chain joins TRBV7-9 and TRBJ2-5; D tentatively reads TRBD1 or TRBD2 (5 bases each). This CDR3 has 13 residues. Germline loops: CDR1 SEHNR, CDR2 FQNEAQ (reference sequence). The germline V and J ends were trimmed by 3 bases and 5 bases, with 10 bases remaining between them. CDR3: CASSFGTVETQYF. In DNA, the CDR3 is TGTGCCAGCAGCTTCGGGACCGTGGAGACCCAGTACTTC.

The CDR3 nucleotides are TGTGCCAGCAGCTTAGGGACGTTCGGCTACACCTTC. It translates to CASSLGTFGYTF. V is TRBV7-2 and J is TRBJ1-2; D call uncertain. The ends were cut back, 1 base at V and 8 bases at J, with 8 bases in the middle. Germline V CDR1 and CDR2: SGHTA, FQGNSA. This CDR3 contains 12 residues.

The sample holds many counts of this clonotype. For the CDR3, the DNA is TGTGCCAGCACCAGACGACTAGCGGGGGCCTCAGATACGCAGTATTTT. Residues: CASTRRLAGASDTQYF. The genes are TRBV2 and TRBJ2-3; 12 positions match TRBD2. Trimming removed 7 bases from V and 4 bases from J; junction bases left unmatched: 9. This CDR3 spans 16 amino acids. The germline V gene has CDR1 SNHLY and CDR2 FYNNEI.

This clonotype was seen ten or more times. The chain uses TRBV5-1 and TRBJ1-5; tentative D call: TRBD1 (5 bases). Trimming removed 0 bases at V and 2 bases at J, with 9 bases between. CDR3 length: 15 amino acids. Germline V gives CDR1 SGHRS, CDR2 YFSETQ. CDR3 sequence reads: CASSLGVGGNQPQHF. The CDR3 DNA follows: TGCGCCAGCAGCTTGGGGGTAGGGGGCAATCAGCCCCAGCATTTT.

This clonotype was seen repeatedly, ten times or more. V usage is TRBV9 and J usage is TRBJ2-1; TRBD2 might be the D (6 bases). The CDR3 has 16 amino acids. V lost 0 bases and J 6 bases, leaving 16 bases between the germline ends. Per the germline V gene, CDR1 is SGDLS and CDR2 is YYNGEE. CDR3 DNA sequence: TGTGCCAGCAGCGTAGACTCTCTAGCGCGCTCCAATGAGCAGTTCTTC. It translates to CASSVDSLARSNEQFF.

The rearrangement uses TRBV20-1 and TRBJ2-3; D is uncertain. Germline CDR1 reads DFQATT; CDR2 reads SNEGSKA (reference sequence). This CDR3 contains 12 residues. V was cut by 3 bases and J by 5 bases, with 9 bases left in between. The CDR3 coding sequence is TGCAGTGCTAGGGAACCCCGAGATACGCAGTATTTT. Amino acids: CSAREPRDTQYF.

CDR3 sequence (DNA): TGTGCCAGCAGTGACCGCGCGGGGGCCTCTGGAAACACCATATATTTT. It is translated as CASSDRAGASGNTIYF. J is TRBJ1-3 and V is TRBV6-1; TRBD1 is a possible D gene (6 bases). Germline V CDR1 and CDR2: MNHNS, SASEGT. Trimming left V 3 bases short and J 0 bases short, with 12 bases between. The CDR3 has 16 residues.

This clonotype was counted ten times or more. The junction and the germline gene differ at one end; a read error may be behind it. The rearrangement uses TRBV7-7 and TRBJ2-3; D is possibly TRBD2 (6 bases). CDR3 length: 15 residues. The germline gives CDR1 SSHAT, CDR2 FNYEAQ (reference sequence). The CDR3 DNA is TGTGCTAGCAGCTCTAGCCTTAGCGGCGGGGATACGCAGTATTTT. Encoded protein: CASSSSLSGGDTQYF. Full variable domain (outside the CDR3, taken from reference TRBV7-7 and TRBJ2-3): GAGVSQSPRYKVTKRGQDVTLRCDPISSHATLYWYQQALGQGPEFLTYFNYEAQPDKSGLPSDRFSAERPEGSISTLTIQRTEQRDSAMYRCASSSSLSGGDTQYFGPGTRLTVL.

The chain employs TRBV5-6 and TRBJ1-2; TRBD1 aligns across 7 bases. There are 14 residues in the CDR3. Germline CDR1 and CDR2: SGHDT and YYEEEE. V lost 0 bases, J lost 8 bases, and 7 bases stayed unmatched. CDR3 in DNA: TGTGCCAGCAGCTTGGATGGGGACAGAGGAGGCTACACCTTC. Protein sequence: CASSLDGDRGGYTF.

V usage is TRBV2 and J usage is TRBJ2-2; the D gene is possibly TRBD2 (6 bases). The V gene lost 10 bases and the J gene lost 5 bases, with 17 bases spanning the gap. CDR3 length equals 14 residues. The V gene's germline CDR1 is SNHLY and CDR2 FYNNEI. The CDR3 region is CAIEGLESTGELFF. In DNA, the CDR3 is TGTGCCATCGAGGGACTCGAATCGACCGGGGAGCTGTTTTTT.

This clonotype was counted a single time. The genes are TRBV20-1 and TRBJ2-3; 7 nucleotides line up with TRBD2. The CDR3 spans 16 residues. Per the germline V gene, CDR1 is DFQATT and CDR2 is SNEGSKA (reference sequence). Germline trimming cut 0 bases from V and 6 bases from J; bases unmatched to any gene: 12. This CDR3 reads CSAREGGFRSTDTQYF. In DNA form, the CDR3 reads TGCAGTGCTAGAGAGGGGGGGTTTAGGTCAACTGATACGCAGTATTTT.

This clonotype was detected many times. This chain links TRBV5-1 with TRBJ2-6; 11 bases line up with TRBD1. Germline loops: CDR1 SGHRS, CDR2 YFSETQ. The V and J ends lost 7 bases and 1 base, in that order; junction bases with no gene match: 4. The CDR3 is made up of 16 amino acids. The CDR3 bases are TGCGCCAGCGGGGACAGGGGGGGATCTGGGGCCAACGTCCTGACTTTC. As protein: CASGDRGGSGANVLTF.

This clonotype was seen a few times. This chain links TRBV4-3 with TRBJ1-4, with D perhaps matching TRBD1 (5 bases). The germline V gene encodes CDR1 LGHNA and CDR2 YSLEER. CDR3 size: 16 residues. Trimming cost V 0 bases and J 4 bases, with 12 bases left between them. Here the CDR3 reads CASSQESGANNEKLFF. Here the CDR3 DNA reads TGCGCCAGCAGCCAAGAGAGTGGGGCCAATAATGAAAAACTGTTTTTT.

As to this clonotype: This may be a read error: a much more frequent sequence differs by one nucleotide. V is TRBV5-6 and J is TRBJ2-7; a possible D gene is TRBD2 (5 bases). V lost 2 bases to trimming and J lost 5 bases, with 5 bases between them. CDR1 and CDR2 (germline): SGHDT, YYEEEE. The CDR3 consists of 11 residues. The CDR3 loop is CASSFGNEQYF. In DNA form, the CDR3 reads TGTGCCAGCAGCTTCGGGAACGAGCAGTACTTC.

This clonotype has a count of ten or more. The genes are TRBV10-3 and TRBJ2-5; D perhaps matches TRBD1 (6 bases). This CDR3 comprises 13 residues. CDR1 and CDR2 from the germline V gene are ENHRY and SYGVKD. V lost 3 bases and J 1 base, leaving 6 bases between the germline ends. CDR3 sequence reads: CAISDRGQETQYF. The CDR3 bases are TGTGCCATCAGTGACAGGGGCCAAGAGACCCAGTACTTC.

This clonotype was detected only once. A much larger clone differs by one base, so this may be a read error. The V call is TRBV28, the J call TRBJ2-7; 7 bases are a match to TRBD2. From germline, CDR1 is MDHEN and CDR2 SYDVKM. The CDR3 is 14 amino acids. CDR3 region: CASSLPGLYYERYF. In nucleotides, the CDR3 is TGTGCCAGCAGTCTGCCGGGACTATACTACGAGCGGTACTTC.

In its sample, this clonotype was seen a few times. The gene calls are TRBV7-3 and TRBJ2-1; D may be TRBD1 or TRBD2 (6 bases each). The CDR3 is made up of 12 amino acids. V lost 5 bases, J lost 13 bases, and 15 bases lay in between. Germline CDR1 and CDR2: SGHTA and FQGTGA. The CDR3 coding sequence is TGTGCCAGCAGCCAAGTCGGGGGCGTACAGTTCTTC. Translating gives CASSQVGGVQFF.

A few counts support this clonotype. A much larger clonotype is one base distant, so this may be a read error. It is likely a read error, because the conserved phenylalanine at the end of the CDR3 is missing. J is TRBJ2-5 and V is TRBV5-6; TRBD2 matches at 7 bases. The CDR3 runs 14 residues. Germline CDR1 and CDR2: SGHDT and YYEEEE. V trimming: 1 base; J trimming: 4 bases; junction bases outside the gene matches: 4. The CDR3 DNA sequence: TGTGCCAGCAGCTTGACTAGCGAGGGAGAGACCCAGTACCTC. Translation: CASSLTSEGETQYL.

V is TRBV10-1 and J is TRBJ2-7; 7 bases line up with TRBD1. With 5 bases clipped from V and 5 bases from J, the junction kept 9 bases outside the gene matches. Germline V gene sequence: CDR1 WNHNN, CDR2 SYGVQD (reference sequence). The CDR3 is made up of 14 amino acids. The CDR3 protein is CASSTDRVSHEQYF. The CDR3 DNA reads TGCGCCAGCAGTACTGACAGGGTGAGTCACGAGCAGTACTTC.

This clonotype was picked up a small number of times. The V call is TRBV10-1, the J call TRBJ2-7; 12 nucleotides align to TRBD2. This CDR3 comprises 14 residues. The J segment lost 4 bases and the V segment lost 4 bases, leaving 2 bases of the junction unmatched. Germline assignment: CDR1 WNHNN and CDR2 SYGVQD (reference sequence). In DNA, the CDR3 is TGCGCCAGCAGTGCTCTAGCGGGAGGGTACGAGCAGTACTTC. It codes for CASSALAGGYEQYF.

J is TRBJ2-7 and V is TRBV5-1; 7 nucleotides agree with TRBD1. Trimming at V came to 4 bases and at J to 6 bases, leaving 4 bases not matched to a gene. CDR3 size: 12 residues. Germline assignment: CDR1 SGHRS and CDR2 YFSETQ. Here the CDR3 DNA reads TGCGCCAGCAGCCCGGCAGGGGGCGAGCAGTACTTC. As protein: CASSPAGGEQYF.